One and the same sample provided the 18 T cell receptor beta chains below, sequenced in a study of T cells in Graves' hyperthyroidism and ophthalmopathy. Amplification yielded TCR beta CDR3 regions, with RNA transcripts as the source. The study used the HTBI primer set for a first-round RT-PCR of the TCR CDR3. TCRdb re-derived calls from the multiplex PCR reads in MiXCR, one entry per CDR3 protein. Here the sample spans around 530,000 distinct CDR3 sequences, roughly 17% being singletons. The sequenced material came from blood. The receptor source for this set is a woman under 30 with Graves' ophthalmopathy.

Many counts were recorded for this clonotype. The chain couples TRBV20-1 to TRBJ1-2; the match to TRBD1 covers 8 bases. The CDR3 has 14 amino acids. Germline V gene data show CDR1 as DFQATT and CDR2 as SNEGSKA (reference sequence). After removal of 5 bases from V and 4 bases from J, the junction contained 9 bases not matched to a gene. Here the CDR3 reads CSAAPGTGGYGYTF. CDR3 in DNA: TGCAGTGCTGCGCCCGGGACAGGAGGCTATGGCTACACCTTC.

This clonotype was seen many times. This chain joins TRBV11-2 and TRBJ2-7, with D uncertain. Between the trimmed V and J ends, which lost 3 bases and 0 bases, there was a span of 3 bases. The CDR3 contains 12 residues. In germline, CDR1 is SGHAT, CDR2 FQNNGV. CDR3 in DNA: TGTGCCAGCAGCTTTGACTCCTACGAGCAGTACTTC. Its translation: CASSFDSYEQYF.

This chain links TRBV6-5 with TRBJ2-1; the match to TRBD2 covers 7 bases. The CDR3 sequence is 19 residues long. The V segment lost 0 bases and the J segment 3 bases; nucleotides outside the gene matches: 14. Germline V lookup: CDR1 MNHEY, CDR2 SVGAGI. CDR3 in amino acids: CASSYSAGASLPYYNEQFF. In DNA, the CDR3 is TGTGCCAGCAGTTACTCCGCGGGAGCCTCCCTACCATACTACAATGAGCAGTTCTTC.

V usage is TRBV2 and J usage is TRBJ1-5; no reliable D call. The CDR3 length is 13 residues. Between the trimmed V and J ends, which lost 5 bases and 8 bases, there was a span of 13 bases. CDR1 and CDR2 from the germline V gene are SNHLY and FYNNEI. DNA for the CDR3: TGTGCCAGCAGTTACGGCGATGCGGAGCCCCAGCATTTT. It encodes CASSYGDAEPQHF.

This clonotype occurred many times. This chain connects TRBV29-1 to TRBJ1-1; no reliable D call. V lost 3 bases and J 8 bases, leaving 10 bases between the germline ends. From germline, CDR1 is SQVTM and CDR2 ANQGSEA. The CDR3 covers 11 residues. The CDR3 coding sequence is TGCAGCGTTGAGGTGGCCCTCGAAGCTTTCTTT. Residues: CSVEVALEAFF. The complete variable domain, with remaining parts taken from reference TRBV29-1 and TRBJ1-1, reads SAVISQKPSRDICQRGTSLTIQCQVDSQVTMMFWYRQQPGQSLTLIATANQGSEATYESGFVIDKFPISRPNLTFSTLTVSNMSPEDSSIYLCSVEVALEAFFGQGTRLTVV.

The chain has TRBV29-1 and TRBJ2-5; a weak D match, TRBD2 (6 bases). The CDR3 contains 11 residues. Trimming pared 7 bases from V and 4 bases from J, leaving 10 bases between. Germline V lookup: CDR1 SQVTM, CDR2 ANQGSEA. The CDR3 reads CSGGRRETQYF. The CDR3 DNA reads TGCAGCGGGGGGAGGCGAGAGACCCAGTACTTC. Full variable domain (outside the CDR3, taken from reference TRBV29-1 and TRBJ2-5): SAVISQKPSRDICQRGTSLTIQCQVDSQVTMMFWYRQQPGQSLTLIATANQGSEATYESGFVIDKFPISRPNLTFSTLTVSNMSPEDSSIYLCSGGRRETQYFGPGTRLLVL.

The chain uses TRBV5-1 and TRBJ2-7, with D possibly TRBD1 on 5 matching bases. V gave up 0 bases and J gave up 5 bases, with 15 bases separating them. CDR3 length: 15 amino acids. Germline-derived CDR1 and CDR2 are SGHRS and YFSETQ. DNA of the CDR3: TGCGCCAGCAGCTTGGGAGGACGACAAGGGGACGAGCAGTACTTC. This translates into CASSLGGRQGDEQYF.

V and J are TRBV6-1 and TRBJ2-4; TRBD1 might be the D (5 bases). Trimming pared 6 bases from V and 1 base from J, leaving 10 bases between. CDR1 MNHNS and CDR2 SASEGT come from the germline V gene. There are 14 residues in the CDR3. CDR3 region: CASRSQGAKNIQYF. Here the CDR3 DNA reads TGTGCCAGCAGATCGCAGGGCGCCAAAAACATTCAGTACTTC.

The V and J genes are TRBV20-1 and TRBJ2-5, with D perhaps being TRBD1 or TRBD2 (5 bases each). Germline V gene lookup returns CDR1 DFQATT and CDR2 SNEGSKA (reference sequence). This CDR3 is built from 17 residues. V was pared by 2 bases and J by 3 bases, with 22 bases between. DNA for the CDR3: TGCAGTGCTAGACTCACCCCGGGACGCACAACGAAAGAGACCCAGTACTTC. Protein: CSARLTPGRTTKETQYF.

A few counts support this clonotype. The genes are TRBV20-1 and TRBJ2-2, with D uncertain. The CDR3 runs to 13 residues. Germline CDR1 is DFQATT and CDR2 is SNEGSKA (reference sequence). V was pared by 1 base and J by 7 bases, with 10 bases between. CDR3 protein: CSARGSVVGELFF. Written as DNA, the CDR3 is TGCAGTGCTAGAGGGTCCGTCGTCGGGGAGCTGTTTTTT.

This clonotype was observed a handful of times. The chain recombines TRBV6-1 with TRBJ2-7, with TRBD2 matching over 7 bases. Germline lookup yields CDR1 MNHNS and CDR2 SASEGT. V dropped 1 base and J dropped 0; count of bases not matched to a gene: 6. The CDR3 sequence is 16 residues long. This chain's CDR3 is CASSEDWGGGSYEQYF. The CDR3 bases are TGTGCCAGCAGTGAAGACTGGGGGGGGGGCTCCTACGAGCAGTACTTC.

The table lists this clonotype with a few counts. The V call is TRBV13, the J call TRBJ2-6; possible D gene TRBD2, 6 bases. This CDR3 spans 17 amino acids. The V and J ends lost 5 bases and 0 bases respectively, with 14 bases between them. The germline V gene has CDR1 PRHDT and CDR2 FYEKMQ (reference sequence). The CDR3 is CASSALGGFSGANVLTF. In nucleotides, the CDR3 is TGTGCCAGCAGCGCCTTAGGAGGGTTCTCTGGGGCCAACGTCCTGACTTTC.

The chain carries TRBV27 and TRBJ1-4; a possible D gene is TRBD1 (6 bases). The CDR3 spans 14 residues. Germline-derived CDR1 and CDR2 are MNHEY and SMNVEV (reference sequence). The V gene lost 6 bases and the J gene lost 8 bases, with 16 bases spanning the gap. The DNA of the CDR3 is TGTGCCAGCAGCGTAGGGGGTTTCGGGGAAAAACTGTTTTTT. Protein sequence: CASSVGGFGEKLFF.

This clonotype was seen only a few times. Here the CDR3 DNA reads TGTGCCAGCAGCTTTAGCCTAAGAGACTATGGCTACACCTTC. Translating gives CASSFSLRDYGYTF. The chain employs TRBV5-5 and TRBJ1-2; D is unclear. The germline gives CDR1 SGHKS, CDR2 YYEKEE (reference sequence). The CDR3 is made up of 14 amino acids. V was pared by 2 bases and J by 3 bases, with 11 bases between.

This clonotype has ten or more counts. This sequence joins TRBV7-9 and TRBJ2-7; D may be TRBD1 (5 bases). The CDR3 spans 13 residues. V lost 2 bases to trimming and J lost 3 bases, with 8 bases between them. Germline V lookup: CDR1 SEHNR, CDR2 FQNEAQ (reference sequence). The CDR3 DNA sequence: TGTGCCAGCAGCTTAATGGGGCACTACGAGCAGTACTTC. It encodes CASSLMGHYEQYF.

The chain is built from TRBV5-8 and TRBJ1-3, with D maybe TRBD1 (5 bases). Germline CDR1 and CDR2: SGHTS and YDEGEE. This CDR3 has 15 amino acids. Trimming stripped 4 bases from V and 7 bases from J, with 18 bases between. CDR3 nucleotides: TGTGCCAGCAGCCCACCGGGGACGGTGGGGAACACCATATATTTT. Translated, it gives CASSPPGTVGNTIYF.

This clonotype has a handful of counts. A read error may produce the germline difference seen at one junction end. This sequence joins TRBV28 and TRBJ1-6; no definite D call. CDR3 length equals 13 residues. Germline CDR1 reads MDHEN; CDR2 reads SYDVKM. The CDR3 sequence is CASSLARNLPLHF. The CDR3 DNA sequence: TGTGCCAGCAGTTTAGCCCGTAATTTACCCCTCCACTTT.

The chain has TRBV7-9 and TRBJ2-5, with 11 bases that match TRBD2. Germline lookup yields CDR1 SEHNR and CDR2 FQNEAQ (reference sequence). The trim removed 5 bases at V and 1 base at J, leaving 12 bases unmatched. The CDR3 spans 18 residues. Written as DNA, the CDR3 is TGTGCCAGCAGCAGAGGGGGACTAGCGGCGACCCGCCAAGAGACCCAGTACTTC. It encodes CASSRGGLAATRQETQYF.